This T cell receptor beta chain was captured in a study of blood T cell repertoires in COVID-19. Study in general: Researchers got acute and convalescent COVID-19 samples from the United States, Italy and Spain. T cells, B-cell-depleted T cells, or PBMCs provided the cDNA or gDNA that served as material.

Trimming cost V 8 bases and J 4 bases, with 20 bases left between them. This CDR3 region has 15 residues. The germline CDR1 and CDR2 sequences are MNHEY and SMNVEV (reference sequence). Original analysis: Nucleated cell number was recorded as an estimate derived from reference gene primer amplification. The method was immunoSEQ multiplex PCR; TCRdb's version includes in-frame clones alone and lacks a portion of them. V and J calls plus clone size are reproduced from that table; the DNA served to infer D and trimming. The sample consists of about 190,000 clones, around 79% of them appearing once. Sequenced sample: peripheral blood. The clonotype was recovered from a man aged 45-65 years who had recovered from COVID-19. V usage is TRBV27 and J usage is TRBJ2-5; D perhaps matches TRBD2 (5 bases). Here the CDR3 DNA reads TGTGCCAGCGGTGACCGGGGTCGGAATGTAGAGACCCAGTACTTC. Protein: CASGDRGRNVETQYF.